The 24 T cell receptor beta chains reported below all come from one sample, sequenced in a study of breast tumors, draining lymph nodes, adjacent tissues. Each CDR3 protein gets one entry after TCRdb re-called the multiplex PCR reads with MiXCR. This table has about 120,000 distinct CDR3 sequences, around 20% appearing once. Breast cancer patients provided tissue from their axillary draining lymph nodes. The sample taken for sequencing was axillary lymph node tissue. These TCRs come from a female donor with breast cancer. Some clones in this sample may be carry-over from other donors' samples.

This clonotype has at least ten counts. V usage is TRBV2 and J usage is TRBJ2-3; maybe TRBD1 (6 bases). CDR3 length equals 15 residues. V was shortened by 7 bases and J by 2 bases, with 16 bases between the two germline ends. Germline lookup yields CDR1 SNHLY and CDR2 FYNNEI. CDR3 DNA: TGTGCCAGCAAAGGTGGCAGGGGAAACACAGATACGCAGTATTTT. Its translation: CASKGGRGNTDTQYF.

This clonotype appeared many times. The V and J genes are TRBV27 and TRBJ1-3; 9 bases are shared with TRBD1. The CDR3 runs to 16 residues. Germline-derived CDR1 and CDR2 are MNHEY and SMNVEV (reference sequence). V trimming: 2 bases; J trimming: 2 bases; junction bases outside the gene matches: 4. CDR3 coding DNA: TGTGCCAGCAGTTTAAAGGGGACAGGGACTGGAAACACCATATATTTT. Its translation: CASSLKGTGTGNTIYF.

Points on this clonotype: A much larger clone sits a single nucleotide away, making a read error possible. This CDR3 fails to terminate in the conserved phenylalanine or tryptophan, so it likely reflects a read error. The genes are TRBV5-1 and TRBJ1-5; 12 bases agree with TRBD1. CDR1 and CDR2 from the germline V gene are SGHRS and YFSETQ. J gave up 1 base and V 4 bases, and 6 bases lay outside the gene matches. This CDR3 has 17 residues. CDR3 sequence (DNA): TGCGCCAGCAGCCCAGGGACAGGGGGCAGGAGCAATCAGCCCCAGCATATT. Its translation: CASSPGTGGRSNQPQHI.

Comments on this clonotype: A much larger clone differs from this one at a single base, so this may be a read error. The chain carries TRBV11-2 and TRBJ1-5; 7 bases are a match to TRBD1. In germline, CDR1 is SGHAT, CDR2 FQNNGV. The CDR3 runs to 14 residues. CDR3 in amino acids: CACSQTGARQPQHF. CDR3 nucleotide sequence: TGTGCCTGCAGCCAAACAGGGGCTAGGCAGCCCCAGCATTTT.

Note on this clonotype: The final CDR3 position lacks the conserved phenylalanine or tryptophan, pointing to a likely read error. The CDR3 DNA is TGTGCCAGCAGTAAGGGACTAGCGATGAACAATGAGCAGTTCTCC. This translates into CASSKGLAMNNEQFS. This chain uses TRBV6-4 with TRBJ2-1, with TRBD2 matching over 10 bases. V lost 5 bases and J lost 5; bases outside the gene matches: 6. Germline assignment: CDR1 MRHNA and CDR2 SNTAGT. The CDR3 has 15 residues.

This clonotype was picked up many times. The chain joins TRBV12-3 or TRBV12-4 to TRBJ2-7, with D possibly called TRBD1 or TRBD2 (5 bases each). This CDR3 is built from 13 residues. V lost 5 bases and J lost 7, with 15 bases in between. The CDR3 sequence: CASSGTYQGEQYF. CDR3 DNA sequence: TGTGCCAGCAGTGGGACCTACCAGGGAGAGCAGTACTTC.

This clonotype has a count of ten or more. The chain uses TRBV20-1 and TRBJ2-5; 7 bases fit TRBD2. J gave up 4 bases and V 4 bases, and 3 bases lay outside the gene matches. This CDR3 is 12 amino acids long. Looked up from germline, CDR1 is DFQATT and CDR2 is SNEGSKA (reference sequence). The DNA for the CDR3 is TGCAGTGCTACCGGACTAGTAGAGACCCAGTACTTC. Its translation is CSATGLVETQYF.

The chain joins TRBV5-1 to TRBJ2-1; 10 bases are shared with TRBD2. The CDR3 is 16 amino acids. Germline trimming cut 4 bases from V and 4 bases from J; bases unmatched to any gene: 8. The V gene's germline CDR1 is SGHRS and CDR2 YFSETQ. The CDR3 protein is CASSAWTSGSYNEQFF. CDR3 sequence (DNA): TGCGCCAGCAGCGCGTGGACTAGCGGATCTTACAATGAGCAGTTCTTC.

This chain connects TRBV10-3 to TRBJ1-3; 7 bases are shared with TRBD1. The germline V gene has CDR1 ENHRY and CDR2 SYGVKD. Germline trimming cut 2 bases from V and 8 bases from J; bases unmatched to any gene: 24. This CDR3 has 20 amino acids. The CDR3 DNA is TGTGCCATCAGTGAGGTCGGGACAGCCAGAGGGATTTTCTATGGCTACACCATATATTTT. Amino acid sequence: CAISEVGTARGIFYGYTIYF.

Only a few counts were recorded for this clonotype. The chain joins TRBV7-9 to TRBJ2-6, with D maybe TRBD1 (6 bases). Germline loops: CDR1 SEHNR, CDR2 FQNEAQ (reference sequence). Between the trimmed V and J ends, which lost 3 bases and 4 bases, there was a span of 10 bases. The CDR3 sequence is 15 residues long. The CDR3 is CASSFRGGGANVLTF. The CDR3 DNA follows: TGTGCCAGCAGCTTCAGGGGTGGGGGGGCCAACGTCCTGACTTTC. Looking up the rest from reference TRBV7-9 and TRBJ2-6 gives the full variable domain: DTGVSQNPRHKITKRGQNVTFRCDPISEHNRLYWYRQTLGQGPEFLTYFQNEAQLEKSRLLSDRFSAERPKGSFSTLEIQRTEQGDSAMYLCASSFRGGGANVLTFGAGSRLTVL.

This clonotype was observed a few times. The rearrangement joins TRBV5-1 to TRBJ2-4; 8 bases fit TRBD1. Losses at the gene ends were 4 bases for V and 3 bases for J; bases not matched to a gene: 3. Germline V gene lookup returns CDR1 SGHRS and CDR2 YFSETQ. This CDR3 contains 14 residues. For the CDR3, the DNA is TGCGCCAGCAGCAAGGGACAGGTCAAAAACATTCAGTACTTC. Its protein product is CASSKGQVKNIQYF.

About this clonotype itself: A much larger clone is a single base away; this may be a read error. The V call is TRBV6-1, the J call TRBJ2-7, with 11 bases lining up with TRBD1. Germline CDR1 is MNHNS and CDR2 is SASEGT. The CDR3 totals 16 residues. The DNA for the CDR3 is TGTGCCAGCAGGAAGCTAAGGACAGGGGGCTATGACGAGCAGCACTTC. This gives the protein CASRKLRTGGYDEQHF.

Note on this clonotype: A read error is possible here, since a much larger clone lies one base away. Since no conserved phenylalanine or tryptophan closes the CDR3, a read error is the likely cause. J is TRBJ2-3 and V is TRBV13; 13 nucleotides align to TRBD2. This CDR3 spans 16 amino acids. V gave up 4 bases and J gave up 5 bases; unmatched junction bases: 6. Germline CDR1 is PRHDT and CDR2 is FYEKMQ (reference sequence). The CDR3 is CASSSTLAGGRDTQYL. In DNA, the CDR3 is TGTGCCAGCAGCTCCACACTAGCGGGGGGGCGAGATACGCAGTATTTA.

This clonotype appeared many times. The V and J genes are TRBV3-1 and TRBJ2-7; D is unresolved. Germline values: CDR1 LGHDT, CDR2 YNNKEL (reference sequence). The length of the CDR3 is 15 residues. V lost 0 bases, J lost 2 bases, and 11 bases lay in between. This CDR3 is CASSQDFISTYEQYF. The CDR3 DNA follows: TGTGCCAGCAGCCAAGATTTTATAAGTACCTACGAGCAGTACTTC.

In this sample, this clonotype turned up many times. The chain combines TRBV4-2 with TRBJ2-7; 11 bases are shared with TRBD2. V was pared by 3 bases and J by 4 bases, with 5 bases of the junction left unmatched. CDR3 length equals 15 residues. Per germline, CDR1 LGHNA and CDR2 YNFKEQ. The CDR3 sequence: CASSQLAGGQYEQYF. CDR3 coding DNA: TGTGCCAGCAGCCAGTTAGCGGGGGGGCAGTACGAGCAGTACTTC.

About this clonotype: Possible read error: a much larger clone is one base away. The rearrangement uses TRBV2 and TRBJ2-1; 10 bases are shared with TRBD1. This CDR3 spans 18 amino acids. Germline assignment: CDR1 SNHLY and CDR2 FYNNEI. CDR3 sequence: CASLKPRRDRGIYNEQCF. CDR3 DNA sequence: TGTGCCAGCCTCAAGCCCCGCCGGGACAGGGGTATCTACAATGAGCAGTGCTTC.

Many counts were recorded for this clonotype. The chain has TRBV19 and TRBJ1-3; 11 bases align to TRBD1. The ends lost 5 bases at V and 2 bases at J; junction bases unmatched: 5. Germline V gene sequence: CDR1 LNHDA, CDR2 SQIVND (reference sequence). There are 16 residues in the CDR3. The CDR3 nucleotides are TGTGCCAGTAGTGTACGGGGACAGGGGGCTGGAAACACCATATATTTT. Protein sequence: CASSVRGQGAGNTIYF.

As regards this clonotype: A much bigger clone sits one base away, suggesting this may be a read error. The V and J genes are TRBV20-1 and TRBJ2-3, with 16 bases aligning to TRBD2. Per the germline V gene, CDR1 is DFQATT and CDR2 is SNEGSKA (reference sequence). The CDR3 has 19 amino acids. DNA of the CDR3: TGCAGTGCTAGGCCCATTCCGGGACTAGCGGGGGGGAGCACAGGTACGCAGTATTTT. The encoded protein is CSARPIPGLAGGSTGTQYF.

This clonotype was observed at least ten times. The CDR3 here is CASSLVQETQYF. The DNA of the CDR3 is TGTGCCAGCAGCTTAGTCCAAGAGACCCAGTACTTC. The J gene is TRBJ2-5, the V gene TRBV7-6; D is uncertain. Germline V gives CDR1 SGHVS, CDR2 FNYEAQ. CDR3 length: 12 amino acids. Trimming stripped 1 base from V and 1 base from J, with 1 base between.

Worth noting for this clonotype: A read error may be the cause here, since a much bigger clone is one base away. The chain is built from TRBV19 and TRBJ2-2, with D possibly called TRBD1 or TRBD2 (6 bases each). CDR1 LNHDA and CDR2 SQIVND come from the germline V gene (reference sequence). The V end lost 0 bases, the J end lost 3 bases, and 11 bases lay between the germline ends. The CDR3 sequence is 16 residues long. Written as DNA, the CDR3 is TGTGCCAGTAGTATAGAAGGAGGGGGGTACACCGGGGAGCTGTTTTTT. This gives the protein CASSIEGGGYTGELFF.

This clonotype was observed at least ten times. The chain joins TRBV5-4 to TRBJ1-3; TRBD1 agrees at 9 bases. This CDR3 comprises 17 residues. V dropped 2 bases and J dropped 1; count of bases not matched to a gene: 7. Per germline, CDR1 SGHNT and CDR2 YYREEE (reference sequence). Written as DNA, the CDR3 is TGTGCCAGCAGCTTCGGGGACAGGGTCCTTTCTGGAAACACCATATATTTT. Translation gives CASSFGDRVLSGNTIYF.

With regard to this clonotype: A single base separates this from a much larger clone, so it may be a read error. V usage is TRBV7-9 and J usage is TRBJ1-3; TRBD1 might be the D (5 bases). This CDR3 region has 14 residues. Looked up from germline, CDR1 is SEHNR and CDR2 is FQNEAQ (reference sequence). The CDR3 coding sequence is TGTGCCAGCAGCGACCGGACACGTGGAAACAACATATATTTT. Protein sequence: CASSDRTRGNNIYF.

This clonotype was counted at least ten times. The V and J genes are TRBV27 and TRBJ2-3; a possible D gene is TRBD2 (7 bases). This CDR3 comprises 12 residues. V lost 8 bases, J lost 8 bases, and 14 bases lay in between. CDR1 and CDR2 (germline): MNHEY, SMNVEV (reference sequence). In DNA, the CDR3 is TGTGCCAGCTTTGAAAGGGGGGGTACGCAGTATTTT. Its protein product is CASFERGGTQYF.

Remarks on this clonotype: The germline gene is not matched at one end of the junction; a read error may be the cause. The chain recombines TRBV6-1 with TRBJ2-1, with D perhaps TRBD2 (6 bases). Germline V gives CDR1 MNHNS, CDR2 SASEGT. This CDR3 has 14 amino acids. The CDR3 coding sequence is TGTGCCAGCAGTCGAGGGCCCCGGGGGAATGAGCGGCTCTTC. Amino acid sequence: CASSRGPRGNERLF.